The 13 T cell receptor beta chains in this list originate from one sample, sequenced in a study of long-term antiretroviral therapy in people with HIV. immunoSEQ v3.0 was run at survey level. Clones were sequenced by immunoSEQ multiplex PCR, and TCRdb holds only the in-frame ones, with some missing. The data show more than 15,000 clones, with roughly 94% seen just once and about 4.6% held by the top ten. The specimen was unsorted PBMCs, collected approximately 6.4 years after starting antiretroviral therapy. All receptors come from a woman between 50 and 59 years old with HIV.

This rearrangement joins TRBV5-6 to TRBJ1-1; D is possibly TRBD1 (6 bases). V shed 3 bases and J shed 8 bases, with 11 bases lying between them. The length of the CDR3 is 12 residues. Germline CDR1 and CDR2: SGHDT and YYEEEE. CDR3 in amino acids: CASSYGQIEAFF. CDR3 nucleotide sequence: TGTGCCAGCAGCTATGGACAGATCGAAGCTTTCTTT.

The J gene is TRBJ1-3, the V gene TRBV10-3; no clear D. Trimming pared 0 bases from V and 9 bases from J, leaving 12 bases between. The CDR3 contains 14 residues. Germline V gene data show CDR1 as ENHRY and CDR2 as SYGVKD. The CDR3 loop reads CAISESIPPRTIYF. The CDR3 DNA reads as TGTGCCATCAGTGAGTCGATACCACCGCGCACCATATATTTT.

J is TRBJ1-4 and V is TRBV2; D perhaps matches TRBD1 (5 bases). The CDR3 extends over 13 amino acids. V lost 6 bases to trimming and J lost 8 bases, with 13 bases between them. Germline CDR1 and CDR2: SNHLY and FYNNEI. The CDR3 sequence is CASRDRQREKLFF. CDR3 nucleotide sequence: TGTGCCAGCAGGGATAGACAGAGGGAAAAACTGTTTTTT.

The sample holds one count of this clone. The CDR3: CASSSAGLGFREQYF. CDR3 sequence (DNA): TGTGCCAGCAGCTCTGCGGGACTAGGGTTTCGCGAGCAGTACTTC. V gene TRBV5-6 combines with J gene TRBJ2-7; 8 nucleotides align to TRBD2. V gave up 3 bases and J gave up 6 bases; unmatched junction bases: 11. The CDR3 runs to 15 residues. The germline V gene has CDR1 SGHDT and CDR2 YYEEEE.

The V and J genes are TRBV18 and TRBJ2-5; 11 bases match TRBD1. This CDR3 comprises 16 residues. The germline CDR1 and CDR2 sequences are KGHSH and LQKENI. The V and J ends lost 3 bases and 5 bases, in that order; junction bases with no gene match: 8. This CDR3 reads CASSPISGTGGETQYF. The CDR3 nucleotides read TGTGCCAGCTCACCGATCTCCGGGACAGGGGGGGAGACCCAGTACTTC.

The chain combines TRBV10-1 with TRBJ1-4; weak D call: TRBD1 (5 bases). The CDR3 consists of 17 residues. Per the germline V gene, CDR1 is WNHNN and CDR2 is SYGVQD (reference sequence). With 2 bases removed from V and 0 bases from J, the gap between germline ends came to 13 bases. CDR3 coding DNA: TGCGCCAGCAGTGAGCAAGGACACTGTGCAACTAATGAAAAACTGTTTTTT. Residues: CASSEQGHCATNEKLFF.

The chain uses TRBV5-4 and TRBJ2-4; no clear D gene. Germline values: CDR1 SGHNT, CDR2 YYREEE (reference sequence). Between the trimmed V and J ends, which lost 0 bases and 6 bases, there was a span of 13 bases. The CDR3 consists of 15 residues. The CDR3 bases are TGTGCCAGCAGCTTGGAAACAGCCCCCGGAAACATTCAGTACTTC. This codes for CASSLETAPGNIQYF.

The V and J genes are TRBV7-2 and TRBJ2-5, with 8 bases matching TRBD2. This CDR3 spans 14 amino acids. The V gene's germline CDR1 is SGHTA and CDR2 FQGNSA. V lost 5 bases, J lost 2 bases, and 4 bases stayed unmatched. For the CDR3, the DNA is TGTGCCAGCAGCCGGGGACTAGAACAAGAGACCCAGTACTTC. This codes for CASSRGLEQETQYF. The full variable domain, completed using reference TRBV7-2 and TRBJ2-5, is GAGVSQSPSNKVTEKGKDVELRCDPISGHTALYWYRQSLGQGLEFLIYFQGNSAPDKSGLPSDRFSAERTGGSVSTLTIQRTQQEDSAVYLCASSRGLEQETQYFGPGTRLLVL.

The chain carries TRBV5-5 and TRBJ1-4, with D possibly being TRBD1 (6 bases). This CDR3 region has 15 residues. V was shortened by 1 base and J by 5 bases, with 12 bases between the two germline ends. CDR1 is SGHKS, CDR2 YYEKEE, per germline (reference sequence). The CDR3 nucleotides are TGTGCCAGCAGCTTGTTTGGGGGCGAGAATGAAAAACTGTTTTTT. Protein sequence: CASSLFGGENEKLFF.

The chain has TRBV6-6 and TRBJ1-5; 10 positions match TRBD1. J lost 6 bases, V lost 4 bases, and 6 bases had no gene match. The CDR3 extends over 15 amino acids. Per germline, CDR1 MNHNY and CDR2 SVGAGI (reference sequence). The CDR3 protein is CASSSGTGEGQPQHF. Written as DNA, the CDR3 is TGTGCCAGCAGTTCCGGGACAGGGGAAGGTCAGCCCCAGCATTTT.

V gene TRBV27 combines with J gene TRBJ1-6, with 12 bases identical to TRBD1. V trimming: 3 bases; J trimming: 4 bases; junction bases outside the gene matches: 7. Germline V gene data show CDR1 as MNHEY and CDR2 as SMNVEV (reference sequence). This CDR3 has 18 amino acids. CDR3 sequence reads: CASSLEGQGATYNSPLHF. The CDR3 DNA follows: TGTGCCAGCAGTTTGGAGGGACAGGGGGCAACATATAATTCACCCCTCCACTTT.

The V gene is TRBV10-3, the J gene TRBJ2-7; no firm D call. V was shortened by 3 bases and J by 3 bases, with 12 bases between the two germline ends. CDR1 is ENHRY, CDR2 SYGVKD, per germline. The CDR3 runs to 14 residues. CDR3 residues: CAISDDRFHYEQYF. CDR3 coding DNA: TGTGCCATCAGTGACGACCGTTTCCACTACGAGCAGTACTTC.

The chain links TRBV11-2 to TRBJ1-1, with unresolved D. Germline assignment: CDR1 SGHAT and CDR2 FQNNGV. This CDR3 has 14 amino acids. Trimming took off 3 bases at V and 1 base at J, with 9 bases between the two ends. The CDR3 loop reads CASSFGGPNTEAFF. The CDR3 DNA follows: TGTGCCAGCAGCTTTGGAGGTCCGAACACTGAAGCTTTCTTT. Looking up the rest from reference TRBV11-2 and TRBJ1-1 gives the full variable domain: EAGVAQSPRYKIIEKRQSVAFWCNPISGHATLYWYQQILGQGPKLLIQFQNNGVVDDSQLPKDRFSAERLKGVDSTLKIQPAKLEDSAVYLCASSFGGPNTEAFFGQGTRLTVV.